Presented here are 20 T cell receptor beta chains from one specimen sequenced in a study of T cell responses to AZD1222 COVID-19 vaccine. Sequencing was performed with immunoSEQ multiplex PCR; in TCRdb, only in-frame clones are kept and a portion is missing. The repertoire holds under 140,000 clones, with around 81% as singletons. Specimen: peripheral blood, collected on day 0 of AZD1222 vaccination. The receptors come from an adult in good health.

This sequence joins TRBV6-5 and TRBJ2-7; maybe TRBD1 (6 bases). Germline V CDR1 and CDR2: MNHEY, SVGAGI. The ends were cut back, 0 bases at V and 0 bases at J, with 9 bases in the middle. This CDR3 has 15 residues. The CDR3 loop reads CASSYSTGFSYEQYF. Here the CDR3 DNA reads TGTGCCAGCAGTTACTCGACAGGATTCTCCTACGAGCAGTACTTC.

V is TRBV6-5 and J is TRBJ2-5; the D gene could be TRBD1 or TRBD2 (5 bases each). The V gene lost 0 bases and the J gene lost 5 bases, with 10 bases spanning the gap. Germline V gives CDR1 MNHEY, CDR2 SVGAGI. CDR3 size: 14 residues. CDR3 in DNA: TGTGCCAGCAGTTACTCGAGAGGGGCCGAGACCCAGTACTTC. This translates into CASSYSRGAETQYF.

J is TRBJ2-2 and V is TRBV3-1 (or the pseudogene TRBV3-2); TRBD2 agrees at 12 bases. The CDR3 consists of 16 residues. Germline CDR1 and CDR2: LGHDT and YNNKEL (reference sequence). The trim removed 5 bases at V and 7 bases at J, leaving 8 bases unmatched. The CDR3 DNA follows: TGTGCCAGCAGCTCTCCTAGCGGGGGGGCGGTCGGGGAGCTGTTTTTT. This translates into CASSSPSGGAVGELFF.

The rearrangement links TRBV3-1 (or the pseudogene TRBV3-2) to TRBJ1-3; D is undetermined. The V and J ends lost 0 bases and 2 bases respectively, with 11 bases between them. The CDR3 is 16 residues long. Germline V gene sequence: CDR1 LGHDT, CDR2 YNNKEL (reference sequence). The CDR3 nucleotides are TGTGCCAGCAGCCAAGAATTGACGGGGACTGGAAACACCATATATTTT. It specifies CASSQELTGTGNTIYF.

V gene TRBV5-1 combines with J gene TRBJ2-7, with TRBD1 as a possible D gene (6 bases). CDR1 SGHRS and CDR2 YFSETQ come from the germline V gene. This CDR3 comprises 13 residues. Trimming took 2 bases from V and 7 from J, leaving 13 bases between them. The chain's CDR3 is CASSFVVGGEQYF. The CDR3 DNA reads as TGCGCCAGCAGCTTTGTAGTAGGGGGTGAGCAGTACTTC. The entire variable domain, with the rest obtained from reference TRBV5-1 and TRBJ2-7, is as follows: KAGVTQTPRYLIKTRGQQVTLSCSPISGHRSVSWYQQTPGQGLQFLFEYFSETQRNKGNFPGRFSGRQFSNSRSEMNVSTLELGDSALYLCASSFVVGGEQYFGPGTRLTVT.

Of note for this clone: This specimen includes other DNA sequences encoding the same CDR3. This chain connects TRBV19 to TRBJ1-5, with TRBD1 identical over 8 bases. The CDR3 loop spans 15 amino acids. Germline loops: CDR1 LNHDA, CDR2 SQIVND (reference sequence). V trimming: 6 bases; J trimming: 0 bases; junction bases outside the gene matches: 4. As DNA, the CDR3 is TGTGCCAGTAGAGGACAGGGCAATAGCAATCAGCCCCAGCATTTT. This translates into CASRGQGNSNQPQHF.

The J gene is TRBJ1-4, the V gene TRBV7-2, with unresolved D. Per germline, CDR1 SGHTA and CDR2 FQGNSA. The CDR3 runs to 15 residues. Trimming took 2 bases from V and 3 from J, leaving 10 bases between them. In nucleotides, the CDR3 is TGTGCCAGCAGCTTAACCCCGGACTCTAATGAAAAACTGTTTTTT. The encoded protein is CASSLTPDSNEKLFF.

The chain employs TRBV4-1 and TRBJ2-7; 11 bases are a match to TRBD2. Germline V gives CDR1 MGHRA, CDR2 YSYEKL. This CDR3 comprises 15 residues. Germline trimming cut 0 bases from V and 9 bases from J; bases unmatched to any gene: 7. The CDR3 sequence is CASSQDSGTSGRQYF. For the CDR3, the DNA is TGCGCCAGCAGCCAAGATTCTGGGACTAGCGGAAGGCAGTACTTC.

The V call is TRBV3-1 (or the pseudogene TRBV3-2), the J call TRBJ2-1, with 13 nucleotides matching TRBD2. Germline V gene sequence: CDR1 LGHDT, CDR2 YNNKEL (reference sequence). The CDR3 runs to 16 residues. The J segment lost 9 bases and the V segment lost 4 bases, leaving 9 bases of the junction unmatched. The CDR3 nucleotides read TGTGCCAGCAGCCCTACCCAACTAGCGGGGGGGGTTGAGCAGTTCTTC. Its protein is CASSPTQLAGGVEQFF.

The chain joins TRBV25-1 to TRBJ1-1, with D perhaps matching TRBD1 (5 bases). CDR1 MGHDK and CDR2 SYGVNS come from the germline V gene. V was trimmed by 7 bases and J by 1 base, leaving 16 bases between them. The CDR3 has 15 residues. This CDR3 is CASIPRGGGNTEAFF. CDR3 nucleotide sequence: TGTGCCAGCATCCCTCGGGGCGGAGGGAACACTGAAGCTTTCTTT.

The rearrangement joins TRBV7-9 to TRBJ2-7; 9 bases align to TRBD1. V trimming: 5 bases; J trimming: 3 bases; junction bases outside the gene matches: 11. This CDR3 has 16 amino acids. Per germline, CDR1 SEHNR and CDR2 FQNEAQ (reference sequence). As DNA, the CDR3 is TGTGCCAGCAGCATAATACAGGGGGCGGCCGGCTACGAGCAGTACTTC. Translation gives CASSIIQGAAGYEQYF.

The table lists this clone with a few counts. CDR3: CASSSPQGSSHEQYF. In DNA, the CDR3 is TGTGCCAGCAGTAGCCCACAGGGGAGTTCCCACGAGCAGTACTTC. The rearrangement links TRBV28 to TRBJ2-7, with 7 nucleotides matching TRBD1. The V segment lost 5 bases and the J segment 5 bases; nucleotides outside the gene matches: 12. CDR3 length: 15 residues. Germline CDR1 MDHEN, CDR2 SYDVKM.

This chain links TRBV19 with TRBJ1-2; 7 bases fit TRBD1. Germline CDR1 and CDR2: LNHDA and SQIVND (reference sequence). This CDR3 comprises 14 residues. V was pared by 3 bases and J by 7 bases, with 8 bases of the junction left unmatched. CDR3 bases: TGTGCCAGTAGTATCGGAGGGGGCGCCGGTGGCTACACCTTC. Translated: CASSIGGGAGGYTF.

In this sample, this clone turned up once. The V and J genes are TRBV2 and TRBJ2-7, with 10 nucleotides matching TRBD2. This CDR3 is 16 amino acids long. Germline loops: CDR1 SNHLY, CDR2 FYNNEI. V shed 2 bases, J shed 5 bases, and the junction held 9 bases outside the gene matches. The CDR3 is CASSEYPSGSSHEQYF. The CDR3 DNA reads TGTGCCAGCAGTGAATATCCTAGCGGGAGTTCCCACGAGCAGTACTTC.

The V and J genes are TRBV7-8 and TRBJ1-6; D is unresolved. Germline CDR1 SGHVS, CDR2 FQNEAQ. V was cut by 3 bases and J by 6 bases, with 9 bases left in between. This CDR3 contains 14 residues. CDR3 sequence (DNA): TGTGCCAGCAGCTTGGTGGGTAGTAATTCACCCCTCCACTTT. Amino acids: CASSLVGSNSPLHF.

This chain uses TRBV6-1 with TRBJ1-1; D ambiguous. There are 13 residues in the CDR3. Germline V gives CDR1 MNHNS, CDR2 SASEGT. V shed 2 bases and J shed 6 bases, with 10 bases lying between them. For the CDR3, the DNA is TGTGCCAGCAGTGAACGGTCATACGCTGAAGCTTTCTTT. Translated, it gives CASSERSYAEAFF.

The V gene is TRBV11-3, the J gene TRBJ2-1; TRBD2 matches at 15 bases. V trimming: 4 bases; J trimming: 7 bases; junction bases outside the gene matches: 5. CDR1 SGHNT and CDR2 YENEEA come from the germline V gene. CDR3 length: 16 residues. The CDR3 nucleotides are TGTGCCAGCAGCTCGGGACTAGCGGGAGGTGGTAATGAGCAGTTCTTC. Translated: CASSSGLAGGGNEQFF.

V is TRBV19 and J is TRBJ2-7; 15 bases are a match to TRBD2. The germline V gene encodes CDR1 LNHDA and CDR2 SQIVND (reference sequence). The CDR3 has 17 amino acids. With 5 bases clipped from V and 4 bases from J, the junction kept 9 bases outside the gene matches. The CDR3: CASSSGGTSGRRYEQYF. The CDR3 nucleotides are TGTGCCAGTAGTTCCGGGGGGACTAGCGGGAGGAGGTACGAGCAGTACTTC.

The chain is built from TRBV30 and TRBJ1-3; D is uncertain. Deletions cut 0 bases from V and 0 bases from J, with 12 bases between. Per the germline V gene, CDR1 is GTSNPN and CDR2 is SVGIG (reference sequence). The CDR3 has 16 residues. CDR3 in amino acids: CAWSVRGSSSGNTIYF. CDR3 sequence (DNA): TGTGCCTGGAGTGTACGGGGTAGTAGCTCTGGAAACACCATATATTTT.

The chain uses TRBV30 and TRBJ1-2; D is possibly TRBD1 (6 bases). The CDR3 extends over 14 amino acids. In germline, CDR1 is GTSNPN, CDR2 SVGIG (reference sequence). Trimming stripped 6 bases from V and 4 bases from J, with 18 bases between. CDR3 coding DNA: TGTGCCTGCACACTGCGGGGGGCCATCTATGGCTACACCTTC. It translates to CACTLRGAIYGYTF.